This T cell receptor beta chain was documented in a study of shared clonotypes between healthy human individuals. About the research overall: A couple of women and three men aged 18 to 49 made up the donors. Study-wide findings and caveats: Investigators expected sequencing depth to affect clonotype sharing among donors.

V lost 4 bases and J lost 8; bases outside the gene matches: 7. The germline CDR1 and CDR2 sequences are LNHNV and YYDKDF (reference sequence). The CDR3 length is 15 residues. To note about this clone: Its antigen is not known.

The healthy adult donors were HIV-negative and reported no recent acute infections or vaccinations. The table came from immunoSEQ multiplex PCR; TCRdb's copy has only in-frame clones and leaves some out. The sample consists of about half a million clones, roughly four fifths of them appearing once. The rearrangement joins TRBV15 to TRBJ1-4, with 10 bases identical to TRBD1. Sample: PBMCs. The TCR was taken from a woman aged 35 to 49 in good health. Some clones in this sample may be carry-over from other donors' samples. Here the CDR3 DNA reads TGTGCCACCAGCACCAGACAGGGGGCGCAGGAAAAACTGTTTTTT. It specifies CATSTRQGAQEKLFF.